These T cell receptor beta chains were read from a single sample in a study of human T cells and chemical hapten exposure. TCRdb re-analysed the RACE reads in MiXCR, keeping a single row per CDR3 protein. The profile covers 100,000 or so distinct CDR3 sequences, with about 34% appearing a single time and around 2.8% taken by the ten largest. Source: whole blood, taken in connection with sensitization to the hapten diphenylcyclopropenone (DPC). The receptors stem from a middle-aged man with alopecia areata. Some clones in this sample may be carry-over from other donors' samples. The CDR3 runs from the conserved cysteine through the conserved F or W. The D gene is left open where the match is weak. Size values are once, few and many counts, or a class for expanded clones, and some rows have none.

V	J	D	size	CDR3	DNA
TRBV5-1	TRBJ1-1	.	.	CASSLAGDTEAFF	TGCGCCAGCAGCTTGGCGGGGGACACTGAAGCTTTCTTT
TRBV9	TRBJ2-7	TRBD1	few	CASAKGTGGSYEQYF	TGTGCCAGCGCGAAGGGGACAGGGGGTTCCTACGAGCAGTACTTC
TRBV6-5	TRBJ2-3	TRBD1	.	CASSYLLPGQGTTQYF	TGTGCCAGCAGTTACCTGCTACCGGGACAGGGGACTACGCAGTATTTT
TRBV7-2	TRBJ1-3	TRBD1	.	CASSLGSGGRNTIYF	TGTGCCAGCAGCTTGGGTTCAGGGGGCAGAAACACCATATATTTT
TRBV10-3	TRBJ2-1	TRBD2	.	CAISPTGGNEQFF	TGTGCCATCAGTCCGACGGGGGGCAATGAGCAGTTCTTC
TRBV6-2/TRBV6-3	TRBJ2-7	.	.	CASSPDRLPAYEQYF	TGTGCCAGCAGTCCAGACAGGTTACCGGCCTACGAGCAGTACTTC
TRBV30	TRBJ1-3	.	.	CAWGISGNTIYF	TGTGCCTGGGGGATATCTGGAAACACCATATATTTT
TRBV6-5	TRBJ2-2	.	.	CASNQGATVNTGELFF	TGTGCCAGCAACCAAGGGGCTACCGTGAACACCGGGGAGCTGTTTTTT
TRBV5-1	TRBJ2-6	.	.	CASSLDDSLRANVLTF	TGCGCCAGCAGCTTGGATGATAGCCTTCGGGCCAACGTCCTGACTTTC
TRBV9	TRBJ2-2	.	few	CASSVVGTGELFF	TGTGCCAGCAGCGTAGTAGGCACCGGGGAGCTGTTTTTT
TRBV6-2/TRBV6-3	TRBJ2-1	.	.	CASRGAGIEQFF	TGTGCCTCCAGGGGGGCAGGGATTGAGCAGTTCTTC
TRBV20-1	TRBJ1-6	.	few	CSARDGSSYNSPLHF	TGCAGTGCTAGGGACGGATCCTCCTATAATTCACCCCTCCACTTT
TRBV6-1	TRBJ2-2	.	few	CASSEVESGELFF	TGTGCCAGCAGTGAAGTCGAGAGCGGGGAGCTGTTTTTT
TRBV6-5	TRBJ2-1	.	.	CASSLQGDREASYNEQFF	TGTGCCAGCAGTTTACAGGGAGACAGGGAGGCCTCCTACAATGAGCAGTTCTTC
TRBV20-1	TRBJ2-5	TRBD1	.	CSARTGRETQYF	TGCAGTGCTAGGACAGGGAGAGAGACCCAGTACTTC
TRBV7-2	TRBJ2-4	TRBD2	few	CASSPQTSGYKNIQYF	TGTGCCAGCAGCCCACAGACTAGCGGGTACAAAAACATTCAGTACTTC
TRBV12-3/TRBV12-4	TRBJ2-5	.	few	CASSAPILGQETQYF	TGTGCCAGCAGTGCACCAATTCTAGGCCAAGAGACCCAGTACTTC
TRBV6-5	TRBJ2-3	TRBD2	.	CASTRRTSGRGDTQYF	TGTGCCAGCACCCGACGGACTAGCGGGAGAGGTGATACGCAGTATTTT
TRBV6-2/TRBV6-3	TRBJ2-7	.	.	CASSWFNTRGGEQYF	TGTGCCAGCAGTTGGTTTAATACAAGAGGGGGAGAGCAGTACTTC
TRBV6-5	TRBJ2-1	TRBD1	.	CASSRDREKQFF	TGTGCCAGCAGTCGGGACAGGGAAAAGCAGTTCTTC
TRBV10-3	TRBJ2-1	.	.	CAISERSGVLHNEQFF	TGTGCCATCAGTGAGCGGTCAGGGGTTCTCCACAATGAGCAGTTCTTC
TRBV6-1	TRBJ1-2	.	.	CASSFEPHYGYTF	TGTGCCAGCAGCTTCGAACCCCACTATGGCTACACCTTC
TRBV29-1	TRBJ2-5	.	.	CSVLGGTGRGQETQYF	TGCAGCGTATTAGGCGGGACGGGCCGGGGGCAAGAGACCCAGTACTTC